What follows are 9 T cell receptor beta chains derived from one specimen sequenced in a study of cytomegalovirus exposure and HLA in healthy donors (TCRdb year 2017). Libraries were prepared through the immunoSEQ multiplex PCR assay. For the multiplex PCR, a mixture combining 60 forward primers for TCR Vbeta segments and 13 reverse primers for TCR Jbeta segments was used. TCRdb took over this immuneACCESS table, retaining in-frame rearrangements with V and J assigned. Such tables are incomplete; in checked studies, under half of the missing clones stem from an unresolved V gene, and the remainder is unexplained. This sample's listing comprises 80,000 or so clones. Around 15% of the sample belongs to the ten largest clones. Sequencing was done on a sample of PBMCs. All receptors derive from a man aged 45-65 years in good health and CMV-seropositive.

The chain is built from TRBV7-2 and TRBJ1-6; D is possibly TRBD1 (5 bases). The germline CDR1 and CDR2 sequences are SGHTA and FQGNSA. Trimming shortened V by 5 bases and J by 0 bases, and 11 bases separated the two germline ends. CDR3 length: 16 amino acids. The chain's CDR3 is CASSPRDFSYNSPLHF. The CDR3 DNA reads TGTGCCAGCAGCCCCCGGGACTTCTCCTATAATTCACCCCTCCACTTT.

This sequence joins TRBV6-6 and TRBJ2-2; unclear D gene. The CDR3 has 15 residues. The V gene lost 0 bases and the J gene lost 6 bases, with 11 bases spanning the gap. Germline V lookup: CDR1 MNHNY, CDR2 SVGAGI (reference sequence). The CDR3 loop reads CASSYSGFRAGELFF. As DNA, the CDR3 is TGTGCCAGCAGTTACTCCGGTTTTCGGGCCGGGGAGCTGTTTTTT.

The chain links TRBV29-1 to TRBJ2-3, with 8 nucleotides matching TRBD1. Losses at the gene ends were 8 bases for V and 1 base for J; bases not matched to a gene: 5. CDR1 SQVTM and CDR2 ANQGSEA come from the germline V gene. The CDR3 consists of 13 residues. CDR3 in amino acids: CSTTGGGTDTQYF. The CDR3 nucleotides read TGCAGCACAACAGGGGGAGGCACAGATACGCAGTATTTT.

The V and J genes are TRBV7-6 and TRBJ1-1, with 10 nucleotides matching TRBD1. This CDR3 is built from 18 residues. In germline, CDR1 is SGHVS, CDR2 FNYEAQ. V lost 4 bases and J lost 6; bases outside the gene matches: 17. The CDR3 DNA sequence: TGTGCCAGCAGCTCAAAGACAGGGGGCTCCCTCCGGGGCTCTGAAGCTTTCTTT. This sequence encodes CASSSKTGGSLRGSEAFF. Filled out from reference TRBV7-6 and TRBJ1-1, the complete variable domain reads GAGVSQSPRYKVTKRGQDVALRCDPISGHVSLYWYRQALGQGPEFLTYFNYEAQQDKSGLPNDRFSAERPEGSISTLTIQRTEQRDSAMYRCASSSKTGGSLRGSEAFFGQGTRLTVV.

The gene calls are TRBV5-4 and TRBJ2-1; no clear D gene. Trimming took 0 bases from V and 10 from J, leaving 11 bases between them. CDR3 size: 13 residues. Germline-derived CDR1 and CDR2 are SGHNT and YYREEE (reference sequence). The CDR3 nucleotides are TGTGCCAGCAGCTTGGATTCCTTCGGGGAGCAGTTCTTC. Its protein is CASSLDSFGEQFF.

J is TRBJ1-6 and V is TRBV7-2, with D hard to call. Per the germline V gene, CDR1 is SGHTA and CDR2 is FQGNSA. CDR3 length equals 14 residues. The V end was cut by 1 base, the J end by 6 bases, with 7 bases between. The CDR3 is CASSLEGVNSPLHF. In DNA, the CDR3 is TGTGCCAGCAGCTTAGAAGGAGTTAATTCACCCCTCCACTTT.

The chain uses TRBV7-3 and TRBJ1-6; D is perhaps TRBD1 (6 bases). The length of the CDR3 is 14 residues. V was cut by 5 bases and J by 7 bases, with 12 bases left in between. Per the germline V gene, CDR1 is SGHTA and CDR2 is FQGTGA. In DNA form, the CDR3 reads TGTGCCAGCAGCCCCACAGGGCTGAATTCACCCCTCCACTTT. Amino acids: CASSPTGLNSPLHF.

The chain carries TRBV30 and TRBJ1-1; no clear D. The V gene's germline CDR1 is GTSNPN and CDR2 SVGIG (reference sequence). The V end was cut by 2 bases, the J end by 3 bases, with 4 bases between. The CDR3 length is 11 residues. The CDR3 sequence is CAWSSYTEAFF. As DNA, the CDR3 is TGTGCCTGGAGTAGCTACACTGAAGCTTTCTTT.

The rearrangement uses TRBV4-1 and TRBJ1-1; D unresolved. The CDR3 sequence is 16 residues long. The germline CDR1 and CDR2 sequences are MGHRA and YSYEKL. V lost 3 bases to trimming and J lost 1 base, with 15 bases between them. This chain's CDR3 is CASSHSPSGRNTEAFF. The CDR3 bases are TGCGCCAGCAGCCACTCGCCTTCGGGGAGGAACACTGAAGCTTTCTTT.